This TCR beta chain was identified in a study of blood T cell repertoires in COVID-19. Study in general: Sites in the United States, Italy and Spain provided acute and convalescent COVID-19 samples. Sources were T cells, B-cell-depleted T cells, or PBMCs; the material itself was cDNA or gDNA.

The CDR3 loop spans 15 amino acids. The germline V gene has CDR1 SGHRS and CDR2 YFSETQ. The trim removed 2 bases at V and 4 bases at J, leaving 7 bases unmatched. Authors' analysis steps: Estimation of nucleated cell counts was performed using reference gene primer amplification. Profiling relied on immunoSEQ multiplex PCR, and the TCRdb table lists in-frame clones only, not all of them. V and J calls plus clone size are reproduced from that table; the DNA served to infer D and trimming. Among roughly 62,000 clones, approximately 80% were seen once, and the ten largest hold about 20%. The TCR sequence derives from a woman of 80 years or more with active or convalescent COVID-19. This chain connects TRBV5-1 to TRBJ1-1, with 8 nucleotides matching TRBD1. The material sequenced was peripheral blood. CDR3 coding DNA: TGCGCCAGCAGCTTTGGACAGGGCCAGAGCACTGAAGCTTTCTTT. This sequence encodes CASSFGQGQSTEAFF.